This T cell receptor (beta chain) was recovered during a study of CD8 T cells in Susac syndrome (dated by TCRdb to the late 2010s). Turning to the overall study: Repertoire sequencing was used to test whether CD8+ T cell activation and differentiation in Susac syndrome was antigen driven.

Peripheral blood CD8+ and CD4+ T cells from healthy donors, Susac syndrome patients and multiple sclerosis patients were profiled using high-throughput TCR beta sequencing. Multiple sclerosis controls were treatment-naive patients with stable or active relapsing-remitting disease fulfilling revised McDonald criteria. Bulk CD8+ and CD4+ T cells were purified magnetically by negative isolation, whereas CD8+ TEMRA cells were enriched by FACS. Blood was drawn into EDTA tubes, processed within 24 hours, and PBMCs were isolated by density gradient centrifugation. PBMCs destined for TCR sequencing were cryopreserved in liquid nitrogen and later thawed in a 37 °C water bath. The sorted or isolated CD4+, CD8+ and CD8+ TEMRA cells reached a purity of at least 90%. RNA was extracted using the RNeasy kit, and about 0.5 to 1 microgram was reverse transcribed with random hexamers. The immunoSEQ multiplex PCR assay, covering 54 Vbeta and 13 Jbeta segments, was used to amplify TCR beta CDR3 regions. Bias from PCR amplification was corrected by using a synthetic template baseline for primer optimization and for computational correction. Regarding the original processing steps: Only productive sequences were kept, with reads annotated to V, D and J genes according to IMGT and analyzed in immunoSEQ Analyzer. Clonality was computed as one minus Shannon entropy normalized by log2 of the number of productive unique sequences. For each patient and control, public and private clones were evaluated within the 100 most prevalent clones. A clone was defined as Susac-specific if it was absent from the healthy and MS cohorts, from 950 to 1,300 published viral clones and from other ImmuneACCESS disease sequences. TCRdb redid the processing of the public reads, applying fastp at Q25 and MiXCR, and retained in-frame beta chains. Each CDR3 protein gets just one entry, which takes the most common genes and DNA from the rows behind it. The V and J calls were determined by TCRdb, not by the authors. In this sample the table shows roughly 200,000 distinct CDR3 sequences, 95% of which occur a single time. The top ten clones comprise 0.082% of the sample.

The CDR1 and CDR2 encoded by the germline V gene are SNHLY and FYNNEI. Trimming at the junction amounts to 4 bases on V and 2 bases on J, and the germline ends lie 9 bases apart. From cysteine to phenylalanine, the CDR3 is 14 amino acids long. Only CDR3 DNA is held: 42 bases, read in frame from base 1. Beyond this particular receptor, the publication reports: The number of individuals in the TCR sequencing and HLA analysis was acknowledged as relatively small.

A single count supports this clonotype. Its antigen is currently not known. Per-nucleotide qualities are absent, and no much larger clonotype sits a single base away. A solitary read yields weak support. The V and J genes are TRBV2 and TRBJ2-1, with no confidently assigned D gene. The receptor's source is a human donor with multiple sclerosis. The specimen sequenced was CD4+ T cells from PBMCs. The CDR3 protein sequence reads: CASSVSATYNEQFF. The sequenced DNA is TGTGCCAGCAGTGTCTCGGCTACCTACAATGAGCAGTTCTTC.